A selection of T cell receptor beta chains follows, all from one sample in a study of TIL therapy for anti-PD-1-resistant metastatic lung cancer. Repertoires were generated with immunoSEQ multiplex PCR, while TCRdb's copy carries only in-frame clones and drops some. This sample carries fewer than 20,000 clones, about 80% of them seen once, and the ten largest clones take 2.2%. The material sequenced was blood, taken at baseline. The source is a person aged 25 to 85 with non-small cell lung cancer. Each CDR3 is given without its conserved first and last residue.

J: TRBJ1-1; V: TRBV28; CDR3: ASSLRGRMNTEAF
J: TRBJ1-2; V: TRBV28; CDR3: ASSVGQLFYGYT
J: TRBJ2-7; V: TRBV19; CDR3: ASSISRGPLYEQY
J: TRBJ1-2; V: TRBV28; CDR3: ASRPVGYGYT
J: TRBJ2-1; V: TRBV10-2; CDR3: ASAGTSPYNEQF
J: TRBJ1-1; V: TRBV27; CDR3: ASSRQGNTEAF
J: TRBJ1-1; V: TRBV19; CDR3: ASSMGRDGTEAF
J: TRBJ1-1; V: TRBV18; CDR3: ASSLGQNTEAF
J: TRBJ1-3; V: TRBV9; CDR3: ASSPRDSSGNTIY
J: TRBJ2-7; V: TRBV9; CDR3: ASSRTDYEQY
J: TRBJ1-5; V: TRBV28; CDR3: ASSLQYQPQH